One sample yielded the 31 T cell receptor beta chains listed below, sequenced in a study of blood T cell repertoires in COVID-19. Here immunoSEQ multiplex PCR was the method, and the copy in TCRdb shows in-frame clones only, minus some. The repertoire has some 180,000 clones, approximately 83% of them found once; the top ten carry around 6.7%. Material for sequencing was peripheral blood. These receptors originate from a woman in her 40s with COVID-19, enrolled during active disease.

This chain uses TRBV11-2 with TRBJ2-2, with 7 nucleotides matching TRBD2. CDR1 SGHAT and CDR2 FQNNGV come from the germline V gene. The CDR3 loop spans 17 amino acids. The V segment lost 5 bases and the J segment 3 bases; nucleotides outside the gene matches: 12. The CDR3 DNA follows: TGTGCCAGCAGCAACGTCCCCAGCGGGAAATACACCGGGGAGCTGTTTTTT. This gives the protein CASSNVPSGKYTGELFF.

The rearrangement uses TRBV3-1 (or the pseudogene TRBV3-2) and TRBJ1-1, with D possibly matching TRBD1 (6 bases). The CDR3 contains 15 residues. CDR1 LGHDT and CDR2 YNNKEL come from the germline V gene (reference sequence). V lost 2 bases, J lost 0 bases, and 10 bases lay in between. CDR3 nucleotides: TGTGCCAGCAGCCAACCCCAGGGGATGAACACTGAAGCTTTCTTT. Translated: CASSQPQGMNTEAFF.

This chain joins TRBV3-1 (or the pseudogene TRBV3-2) and TRBJ1-1; TRBD1 aligns across 12 bases. V was clipped by 1 base and J by 1 base; unmatched bases: 7. The CDR3 totals 18 residues. Germline V gene sequence: CDR1 LGHDT, CDR2 YNNKEL (reference sequence). The chain's CDR3 is CASSQVSGQGARNTEAFF. The DNA of the CDR3 is TGTGCCAGCAGCCAAGTGTCGGGACAGGGGGCGCGGAACACTGAAGCTTTCTTT.

The chain couples TRBV11-2 to TRBJ1-1; TRBD1 agrees at 7 bases. Germline values: CDR1 SGHAT, CDR2 FQNNGV. The CDR3 contains 13 residues. V gave up 5 bases and J gave up 7 bases; unmatched junction bases: 7. CDR3 in DNA: TGTGCCAGCAGCCCCTATAGGGGGCTTGAAGCTTTCTTT. This sequence encodes CASSPYRGLEAFF.

V and J are TRBV28 and TRBJ2-7, with 8 bases fitting TRBD1. Germline assignment: CDR1 MDHEN and CDR2 SYDVKM. Losses at the gene ends were 5 bases for V and 7 bases for J; bases not matched to a gene: 19. The CDR3 consists of 17 residues. The CDR3 nucleotides are TGTGCCAGCAGTCCCCCACCGGGACAGGCTTCTGGGGGAGAGCAGTACTTC. Its protein product is CASSPPPGQASGGEQYF.

The chain recombines TRBV9 with TRBJ1-1; D uncertain. The CDR3 is 15 residues long. Germline V CDR1 and CDR2: SGDLS, YYNGEE. Trimming shortened V by 2 bases and J by 0 bases, and 11 bases separated the two germline ends. This chain's CDR3 is CASSVNTAMNTEAFF. The CDR3 bases are TGTGCCAGCAGCGTTAATACAGCTATGAACACTGAAGCTTTCTTT.

This clone was observed once. The gene calls are TRBV7-9 and TRBJ1-5; TRBD1 aligns across 7 bases. Germline V gene sequence: CDR1 SEHNR, CDR2 FQNEAQ (reference sequence). V lost 4 bases, J lost 2 bases, and 5 bases stayed unmatched. The CDR3 covers 15 residues. The CDR3 nucleotides are TGTGCCAGCAGCTCCCCGGGACAGCGCAATCAGCCCCAGCATTTT. Amino acid sequence: CASSSPGQRNQPQHF.

CDR3 region: CASSLAWDRGFYGYTF. The CDR3, as DNA: TGTGCCAGCAGCTTGGCCTGGGACAGGGGATTTTATGGCTACACCTTC. The rearrangement uses TRBV5-8 and TRBJ1-2; 10 bases line up with TRBD1. The CDR3 has 16 residues. CDR1 and CDR2 from the germline V gene are SGHTS and YDEGEE. V trimming: 0 bases; J trimming: 5 bases; junction bases outside the gene matches: 7.

The V call is TRBV6-1, the J call TRBJ2-7; 9 nucleotides align to TRBD2. With V trimmed by 2 bases and J by 4 bases, 3 bases remained unmatched. The CDR3 length is 14 residues. Germline CDR1 MNHNS, CDR2 SASEGT. The chain's CDR3 is CASSERAGGYEQYF. CDR3 DNA sequence: TGTGCCAGCAGTGAAAGGGCGGGAGGGTACGAGCAGTACTTC.

V and J are TRBV12-3 or TRBV12-4 and TRBJ2-5; no clear D. This CDR3 contains 13 residues. V was shortened by 1 base and J by 3 bases, with 6 bases between the two germline ends. The DNA for the CDR3 is TGTGCCAGCAGTTTAGTTCCGGAAGAGACCCAGTACTTC. This codes for CASSLVPEETQYF.

The V call is TRBV28, the J call TRBJ1-1, with 12 bases identical to TRBD1. The junction had 16 bases not matched to a gene; V was cut back by 5 bases and J by 3 bases. Germline CDR1 MDHEN, CDR2 SYDVKM. The CDR3 sequence is 19 residues long. In DNA form, the CDR3 reads TGTGCCAGCAGTCGGCCCCACGGGACAGGGGGCCGCAAGGACACTGAAGCTTTCTTT. It encodes CASSRPHGTGGRKDTEAFF.

V and J are TRBV7-8 and TRBJ2-7, with 8 positions matching TRBD2. Germline values: CDR1 SGHVS, CDR2 FQNEAQ. CDR3 length equals 17 residues. With V trimmed by 1 base and J by 6 bases, 14 bases remained unmatched. DNA for the CDR3: TGTGCCAGCAGCTTAGTTGTGGCTAGCGGGTGGGCGGGCGAGCAGTACTTC. Its translation: CASSLVVASGWAGEQYF.

The chain recombines TRBV7-7 with TRBJ2-2, with D unclear. The germline V gene encodes CDR1 SSHAT and CDR2 FNYEAQ (reference sequence). The CDR3 has 10 amino acids. The CDR3 here is CATGTGELFF. In DNA, the CDR3 is TGTGCGACCGGGACCGGGGAGCTGTTTTTT.

The table lists this clone with a count of one. J is TRBJ2-5 and V is TRBV18, with TRBD1 as a possible D gene (6 bases). The V end lost 6 bases, the J end lost 2 bases, and 16 bases lay between the germline ends. CDR1 KGHSH and CDR2 LQKENI come from the germline V gene. The CDR3 spans 15 residues. The CDR3 nucleotides are TGTGCCAGCTCCGCCCCAGGGGTGCGGCAAGAGACCCAGTACTTC. Encoded protein: CASSAPGVRQETQYF.

The gene calls are TRBV27 and TRBJ2-7; maybe TRBD1 (6 bases). Trimming cost V 5 bases and J 9 bases, with 38 bases left between them. CDR3 length: 20 amino acids. Germline V gene lookup returns CDR1 MNHEY and CDR2 SMNVEV (reference sequence). The CDR3 bases are TGTGCCAGCAGTAAACATCCGGGACAAGCTGTTCTTGAACACGAGCAAGGGCAGTACTTC. Translated, it gives CASSKHPGQAVLEHEQGQYF.

J is TRBJ1-2 and V is TRBV6-5, with D perhaps matching TRBD1 (5 bases). V gave up 0 bases and J gave up 1 base, with 9 bases separating them. The CDR3 loop spans 15 amino acids. The V gene's germline CDR1 is MNHEY and CDR2 SVGAGI. The CDR3 here is CASSYSFRDNYGYTF. CDR3 sequence (DNA): TGTGCCAGCAGTTACTCTTTCAGGGATAACTATGGCTACACCTTC.

The chain combines TRBV19 with TRBJ2-1, with unresolved D. The CDR3 is made up of 12 amino acids. CDR1 is LNHDA and CDR2 is SQIVND in the germline V gene (reference sequence). Trimming took off 5 bases at V and 5 bases at J, with 7 bases between the two ends. CDR3 loop: CASSPSDNEQFF. CDR3 nucleotides: TGTGCCAGTAGTCCGAGTGACAATGAGCAGTTCTTC.

V gene TRBV19 combines with J gene TRBJ1-2; the match to TRBD1 covers 11 bases. Germline values: CDR1 LNHDA, CDR2 SQIVND (reference sequence). The CDR3 is 17 residues long. V lost 3 bases to trimming and J lost 0 bases; unmatched junction nucleotides: 6. The CDR3 protein is CASSILGQGVANYGYTF. The CDR3 bases are TGTGCCAGTAGTATTCTGGGACAGGGGGTCGCTAACTATGGCTACACCTTC.

The chain combines TRBV6-5 with TRBJ2-3, with 7 bases fitting TRBD1. With 6 bases clipped from V and 11 bases from J, the junction kept 5 bases outside the gene matches. This CDR3 spans 11 amino acids. The germline CDR1 and CDR2 sequences are MNHEY and SVGAGI. The CDR3: CASSTGDGQYF. The CDR3 DNA reads as TGTGCCAGCAGCACAGGGGACGGGCAGTATTTT.

The chain links TRBV11-2 to TRBJ1-2; maybe TRBD1 (5 bases). Trimming left V 6 bases short and J 1 base short, with 9 bases between. Germline V gene lookup returns CDR1 SGHAT and CDR2 FQNNGV. The length of the CDR3 is 13 residues. The CDR3 sequence is CASRRQLNYGYTF. CDR3 coding DNA: TGTGCCAGCAGGCGACAGCTTAACTATGGCTACACCTTC.

With regard to this clone: Other DNA sequences of this sample code for an identical CDR3. This sequence joins TRBV7-9 and TRBJ1-2; D is possibly TRBD1 (6 bases). V gave up 5 bases and J gave up 2 bases, with 12 bases separating them. This CDR3 is built from 14 residues. Germline V gene data show CDR1 as SEHNR and CDR2 as FQNEAQ (reference sequence). CDR3 nucleotides: TGTGCCAGCAGCCCCTCCGGACAGAACTATGGCTACACCTTC. Amino acid sequence: CASSPSGQNYGYTF.

The J gene is TRBJ2-1, the V gene TRBV3-1 (or the pseudogene TRBV3-2), with 9 positions matching TRBD2. V dropped 0 bases and J dropped 7; count of bases not matched to a gene: 10. The CDR3 covers 17 residues. Per the germline V gene, CDR1 is LGHDT and CDR2 is YNNKEL (reference sequence). The CDR3 sequence is CASSQDLAGQPVNEQFF. The DNA of the CDR3 is TGTGCCAGCAGCCAAGATCTAGCGGGGCAACCCGTAAATGAGCAGTTCTTC.

The chain is built from TRBV2 and TRBJ2-2; D is unclear. Trimming took off 6 bases at V and 4 bases at J, with 9 bases between the two ends. From germline, CDR1 is SNHLY and CDR2 FYNNEI. The CDR3 is made up of 13 amino acids. The CDR3 nucleotides read TGTGCCAGCAGCGTATGGGCCACCGGGGAGCTGTTTTTT. Translation: CASSVWATGELFF.

The V and J genes are TRBV20-1 and TRBJ1-2; D ambiguous. The CDR3 extends over 11 amino acids. With 4 bases removed from V and 8 bases from J, the gap between germline ends came to 11 bases. Per the germline V gene, CDR1 is DFQATT and CDR2 is SNEGSKA (reference sequence). The CDR3 region is CSATGVMGYTF. In nucleotides, the CDR3 is TGCAGTGCTACGGGAGTCATGGGCTACACCTTC.

The rearrangement links TRBV3-1 (or the pseudogene TRBV3-2) to TRBJ1-1; possible D gene TRBD1, 6 bases. This CDR3 has 16 amino acids. V lost 0 bases and J 1 base, leaving 12 bases between the germline ends. Germline V lookup: CDR1 LGHDT, CDR2 YNNKEL (reference sequence). The DNA for the CDR3 is TGTGCCAGCAGCCAAGAAAGGACAGTTAAGAACACTGAAGCTTTCTTT. Protein: CASSQERTVKNTEAFF.

This chain connects TRBV12-2 to TRBJ1-1; TRBD1, the D gene given by the table, was not confirmed from the DNA. TRBV12-2 is annotated as a pseudogene. The CDR3 spans 13 residues. The CDR3 coding sequence is TGTGCAAGTCGCTCTTTTAGGGGGAAGGAAGCTTTCTTT. Protein: CASRSFRGKEAFF.

The chain joins TRBV2 to TRBJ2-2; a possible D gene is TRBD1 (6 bases). This CDR3 spans 12 amino acids. V lost 5 bases and J 7 bases, leaving 8 bases between the germline ends. Germline V gene data show CDR1 as SNHLY and CDR2 as FYNNEI. DNA for the CDR3: TGTGCCAGCAGTCAGGGGAACGGGGAGCTGTTTTTT. Translation gives CASSQGNGELFF.

The rearrangement uses TRBV12-3 or TRBV12-4 and TRBJ2-5; a weak D match, TRBD2 (6 bases). V was clipped by 7 bases and J by 7 bases, with 16 bases between them. The CDR3 is made up of 13 amino acids. The CDR3 spells CASIAGPPGTQYF. The CDR3 DNA follows: TGTGCCAGCATTGCGGGACCCCCAGGGACCCAGTACTTC.

The chain carries TRBV18 and TRBJ2-1, with D perhaps TRBD2 (6 bases). V was shortened by 6 bases and J by 0 bases, with 18 bases between the two germline ends. The germline V gene encodes CDR1 KGHSH and CDR2 LQKENI. The CDR3 contains 17 residues. CDR3 DNA sequence: TGTGCCAGCTCCCCCCTGGCCTTAGCGGACTCCTACAATGAGCAGTTCTTC. It translates to CASSPLALADSYNEQFF.

The V and J genes are TRBV5-6 and TRBJ2-7; D is ambiguous. The germline V gene encodes CDR1 SGHDT and CDR2 YYEEEE. V lost 0 bases to trimming and J lost 4 bases, with 20 bases between them. The CDR3 has 17 amino acids. The CDR3 sequence is CASSLEVDTPFSYEQYF. The CDR3 region has the DNA TGTGCCAGCAGCTTGGAAGTTGACACCCCCTTTTCTTACGAGCAGTACTTC.

This chain links TRBV29-1 with TRBJ2-5; D might be TRBD2 (6 bases). Trimming shortened V by 0 bases and J by 7 bases, and 12 bases separated the two germline ends. The CDR3 spans 13 residues. Germline V gene lookup returns CDR1 SQVTM and CDR2 ANQGSEA. The CDR3 spells CSVEDGGDATQYF. CDR3 nucleotide sequence: TGCAGCGTTGAAGATGGAGGGGACGCGACCCAGTACTTC.